Below, one T cell receptor (beta chain) is given with its context. Those enrolled, adults aged roughly 18 to 89 years, came from around 24 US areas. The entry originates in a study of blood T cell repertoires in COVID-19. In the study overall: There were acute and convalescent COVID-19 samples, and they came from the United States, Italy and Spain. In each case, the material was cDNA or gDNA derived from T cells, B-cell-depleted T cells, or PBMCs.

Original analysis: Reference gene primer amplification gave nucleated cell count estimates. Here immunoSEQ multiplex PCR was the method, and the copy in TCRdb shows in-frame clones only, minus some. V and J calls and clone size are given by that table; D and trimming were obtained from the DNA. Of more than 300,000 clones detected, more than 70% appear once; the ten largest clones hold around 1.9%. The CDR3 runs 14 residues. Germline CDR1 reads SGHVS; CDR2 reads FNYEAQ. V was trimmed by 5 bases and J by 1 base, leaving 11 bases between them. This sequence originates from a man in his forties or fifties in a cohort exposed to, infected with or recovered from COVID-19 (not recorded which). The rearrangement uses TRBV7-6 and TRBJ1-1; D is undetermined. The specimen sequenced was PBMCs or T cells enriched from blood (not recorded which). For the CDR3, the DNA is TGTGCCAGCAGCCGGGGTTGGGGGAACACTGAAGCTTTCTTT. Residues: CASSRGWGNTEAFF. Together with reference TRBV7-6 and TRBJ1-1, the CDR3 gives the full variable domain: GAGVSQSPRYKVTKRGQDVALRCDPISGHVSLYWYRQALGQGPEFLTYFNYEAQQDKSGLPNDRFSAERPEGSISTLTIQRTEQRDSAMYRCASSRGWGNTEAFFGQGTRLTVV.